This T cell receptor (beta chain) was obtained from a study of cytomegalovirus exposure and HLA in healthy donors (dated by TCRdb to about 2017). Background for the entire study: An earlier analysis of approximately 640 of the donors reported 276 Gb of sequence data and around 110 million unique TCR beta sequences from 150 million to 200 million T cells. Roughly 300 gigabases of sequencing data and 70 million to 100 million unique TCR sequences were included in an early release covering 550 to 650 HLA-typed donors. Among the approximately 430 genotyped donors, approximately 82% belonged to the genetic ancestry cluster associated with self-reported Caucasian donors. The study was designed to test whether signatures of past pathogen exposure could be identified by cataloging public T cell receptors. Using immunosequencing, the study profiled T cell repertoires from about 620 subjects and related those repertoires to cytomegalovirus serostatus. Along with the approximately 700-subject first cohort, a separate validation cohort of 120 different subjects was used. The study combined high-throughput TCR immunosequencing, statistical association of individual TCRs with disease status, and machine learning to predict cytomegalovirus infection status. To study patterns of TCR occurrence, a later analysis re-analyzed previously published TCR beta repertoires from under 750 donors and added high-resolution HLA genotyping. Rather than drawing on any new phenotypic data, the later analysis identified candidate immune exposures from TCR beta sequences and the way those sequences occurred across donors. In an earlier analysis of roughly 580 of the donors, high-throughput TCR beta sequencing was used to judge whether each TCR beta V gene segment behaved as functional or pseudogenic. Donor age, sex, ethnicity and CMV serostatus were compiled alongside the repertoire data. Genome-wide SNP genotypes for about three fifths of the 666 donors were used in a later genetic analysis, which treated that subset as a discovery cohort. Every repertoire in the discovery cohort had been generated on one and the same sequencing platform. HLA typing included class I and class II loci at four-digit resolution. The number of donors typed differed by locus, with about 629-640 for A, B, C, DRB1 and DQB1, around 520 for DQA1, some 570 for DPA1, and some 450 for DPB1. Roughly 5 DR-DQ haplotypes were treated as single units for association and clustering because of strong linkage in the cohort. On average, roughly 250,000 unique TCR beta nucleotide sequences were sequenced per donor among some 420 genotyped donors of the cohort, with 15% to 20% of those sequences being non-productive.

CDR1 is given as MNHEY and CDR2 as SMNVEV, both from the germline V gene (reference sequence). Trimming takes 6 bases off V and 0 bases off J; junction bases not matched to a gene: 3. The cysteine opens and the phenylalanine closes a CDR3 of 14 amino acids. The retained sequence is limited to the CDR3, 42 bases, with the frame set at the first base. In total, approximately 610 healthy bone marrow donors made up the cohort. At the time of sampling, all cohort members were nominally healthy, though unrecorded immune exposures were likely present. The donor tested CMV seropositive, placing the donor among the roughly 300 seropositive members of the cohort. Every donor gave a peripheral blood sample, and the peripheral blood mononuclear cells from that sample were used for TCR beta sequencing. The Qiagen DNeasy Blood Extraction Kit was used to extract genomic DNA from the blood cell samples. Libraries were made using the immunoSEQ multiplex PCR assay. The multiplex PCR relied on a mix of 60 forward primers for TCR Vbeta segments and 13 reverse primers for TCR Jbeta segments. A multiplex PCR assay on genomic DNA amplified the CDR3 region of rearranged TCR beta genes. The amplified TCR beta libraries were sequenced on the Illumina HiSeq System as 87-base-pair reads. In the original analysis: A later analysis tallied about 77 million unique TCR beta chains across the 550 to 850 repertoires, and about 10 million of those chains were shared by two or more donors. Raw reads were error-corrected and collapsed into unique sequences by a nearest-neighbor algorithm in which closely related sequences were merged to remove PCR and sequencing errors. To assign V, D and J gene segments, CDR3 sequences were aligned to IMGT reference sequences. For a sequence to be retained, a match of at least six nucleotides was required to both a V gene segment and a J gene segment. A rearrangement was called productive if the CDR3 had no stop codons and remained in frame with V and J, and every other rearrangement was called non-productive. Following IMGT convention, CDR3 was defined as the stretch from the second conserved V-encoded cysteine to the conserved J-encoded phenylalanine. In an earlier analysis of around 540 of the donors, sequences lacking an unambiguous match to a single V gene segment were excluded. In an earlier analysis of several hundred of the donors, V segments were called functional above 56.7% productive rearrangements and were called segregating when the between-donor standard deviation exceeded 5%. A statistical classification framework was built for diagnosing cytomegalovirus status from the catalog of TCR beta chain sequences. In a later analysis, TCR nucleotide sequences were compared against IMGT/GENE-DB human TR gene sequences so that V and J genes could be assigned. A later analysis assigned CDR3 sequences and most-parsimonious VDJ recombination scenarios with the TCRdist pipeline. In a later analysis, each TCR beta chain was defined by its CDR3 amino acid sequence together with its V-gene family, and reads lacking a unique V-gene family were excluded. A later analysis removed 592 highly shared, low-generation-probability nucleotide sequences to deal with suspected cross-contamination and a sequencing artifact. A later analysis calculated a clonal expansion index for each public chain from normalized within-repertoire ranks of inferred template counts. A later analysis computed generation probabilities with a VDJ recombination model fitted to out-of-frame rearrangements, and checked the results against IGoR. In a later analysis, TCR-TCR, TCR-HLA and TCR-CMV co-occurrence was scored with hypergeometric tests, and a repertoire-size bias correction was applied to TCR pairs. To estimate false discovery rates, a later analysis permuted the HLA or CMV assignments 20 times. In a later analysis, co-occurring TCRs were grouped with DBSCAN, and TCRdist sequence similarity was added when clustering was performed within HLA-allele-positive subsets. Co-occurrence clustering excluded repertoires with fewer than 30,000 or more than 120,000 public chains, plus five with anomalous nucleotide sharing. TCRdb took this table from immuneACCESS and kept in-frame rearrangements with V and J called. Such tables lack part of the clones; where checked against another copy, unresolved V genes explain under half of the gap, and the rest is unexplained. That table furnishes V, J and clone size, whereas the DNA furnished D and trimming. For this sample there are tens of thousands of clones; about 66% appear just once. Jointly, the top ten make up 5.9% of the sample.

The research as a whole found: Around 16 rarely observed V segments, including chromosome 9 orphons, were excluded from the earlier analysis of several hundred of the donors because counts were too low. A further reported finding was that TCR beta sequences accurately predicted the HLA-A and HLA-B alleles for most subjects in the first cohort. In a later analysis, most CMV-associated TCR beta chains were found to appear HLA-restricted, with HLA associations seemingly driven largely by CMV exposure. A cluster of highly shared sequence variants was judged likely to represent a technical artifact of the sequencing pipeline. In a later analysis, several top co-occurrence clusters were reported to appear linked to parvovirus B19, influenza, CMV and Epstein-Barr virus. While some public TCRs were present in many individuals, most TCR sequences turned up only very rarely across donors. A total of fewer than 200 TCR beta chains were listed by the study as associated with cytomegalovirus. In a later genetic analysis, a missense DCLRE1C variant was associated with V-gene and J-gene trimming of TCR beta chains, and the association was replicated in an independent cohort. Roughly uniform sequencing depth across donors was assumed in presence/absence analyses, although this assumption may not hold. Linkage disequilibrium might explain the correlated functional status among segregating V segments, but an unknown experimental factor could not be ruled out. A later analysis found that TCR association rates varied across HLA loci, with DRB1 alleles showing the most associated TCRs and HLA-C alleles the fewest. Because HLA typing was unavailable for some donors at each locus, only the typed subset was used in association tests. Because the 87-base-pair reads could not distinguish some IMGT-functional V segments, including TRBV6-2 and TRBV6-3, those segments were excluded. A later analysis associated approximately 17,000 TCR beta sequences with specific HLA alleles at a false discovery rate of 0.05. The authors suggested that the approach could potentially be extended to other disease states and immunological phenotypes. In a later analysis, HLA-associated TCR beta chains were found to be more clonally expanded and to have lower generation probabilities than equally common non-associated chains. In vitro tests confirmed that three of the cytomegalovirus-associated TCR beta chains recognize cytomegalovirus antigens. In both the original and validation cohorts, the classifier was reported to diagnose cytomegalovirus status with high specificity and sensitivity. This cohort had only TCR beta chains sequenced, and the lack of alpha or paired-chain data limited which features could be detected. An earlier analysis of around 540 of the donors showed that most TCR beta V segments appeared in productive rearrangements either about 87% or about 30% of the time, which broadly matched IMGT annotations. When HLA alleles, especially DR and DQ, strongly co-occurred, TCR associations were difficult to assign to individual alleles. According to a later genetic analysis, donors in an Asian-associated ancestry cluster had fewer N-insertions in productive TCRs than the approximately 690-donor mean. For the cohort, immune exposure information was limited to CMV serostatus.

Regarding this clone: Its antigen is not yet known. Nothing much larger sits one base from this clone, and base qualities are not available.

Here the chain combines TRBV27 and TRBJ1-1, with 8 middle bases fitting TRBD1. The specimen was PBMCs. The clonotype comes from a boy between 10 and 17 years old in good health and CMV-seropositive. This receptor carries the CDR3 CASRPQGVNTEAFF. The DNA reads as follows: TGTGCCAGCAGGCCACAGGGGGTGAACACTGAAGCTTTCTTT.